The rows below give T cell receptor beta chains drawn from one sample of a study of early T cells in non-severe SARS-CoV-2 infection. MiXCR was run by TCRdb on the 5' RACE reads, yielding one entry per CDR3 protein. The sample comprises about 97,000 distinct CDR3 sequences, roughly 13% of which are singletons, and 6% to 7% rests with the top ten. The specimen was whole blood. Receptors originate from an adult who was a healthcare worker with PCR-confirmed SARS-CoV-2 infection or an uninfected control (not recorded which). CDR3s include the opening cysteine and the closing phenylalanine or tryptophan. The order of the fields is D gene, clone size, V gene, J gene, CDR3 protein, CDR3 DNA. A D gene is named only where the DNA matches it firmly. Size values are once, few and many counts, or a class for expanded clones, and some rows have none.

>NA|many|TRBV18|TRBJ2-3
CASSPGTADTQYF
TGTGCCAGCTCACCAGGGACCGCAGATACGCAGTATTTT
>NA|many|TRBV11-2|TRBJ2-6
CASSEGVTGANVLTF
TGTGCCAGCAGCGAAGGGGTCACGGGGGCCAACGTCCTGACTTTC
>TRBD1|few|TRBV7-9|TRBJ1-4
CASSFSRGRGNEKLFF
TGTGCCAGCAGCTTTAGCAGGGGGCGCGGTAATGAAAAACTGTTTTTT
>NA|few|TRBV29-1|TRBJ1-1
CSVQMNTEAFF
TGCAGCGTTCAAATGAACACTGAAGCTTTCTTT
>TRBD1|NA|TRBV2|TRBJ1-1
CASSEATGQLEAFF
TGTGCCAGCAGTGAAGCCACGGGACAGCTTGAAGCTTTCTTT
>TRBD2|many|TRBV12-3/TRBV12-4|TRBJ2-3
CASRPDLSGRESTDTQYF
TGTGCCAGCAGACCTGATCTCAGCGGGAGGGAGAGCACAGATACGCAGTATTTT
>NA|few|TRBV6-5|TRBJ2-3
CASRNGYTDTQYF
TGTGCCAGCAGAAACGGGTACACAGATACGCAGTATTTT
>NA|NA|TRBV20-1|TRBJ1-2
CSATSNYGYTF
TGCAGTGCTACCAGTAACTATGGCTACACCTTC
>TRBD2|many|TRBV27|TRBJ2-7
CASRSAGVLDEQYF
TGTGCCAGCCGCTCAGCGGGAGTGTTGGACGAGCAGTACTTC
>NA|many|TRBV2|TRBJ2-7
CASRAQDTYSYEQYF
TGTGCCAGCAGAGCACAGGACACGTACTCCTACGAGCAGTACTTC
>NA|NA|TRBV29-1|TRBJ2-1
CSVSTWERLKTREQFF
TGCAGCGTCTCAACCTGGGAGCGCCTCAAAACTAGAGAGCAGTTCTTC